This T cell receptor beta chain was retrieved from a study of T cell responses to AZD1222 COVID-19 vaccine. Background on the study: Pooling covered second doses at about 4 or about 12 weeks.

A note on this clone: Its antigen is unknown.

Libraries were prepared by immunoSEQ multiplex PCR; TCRdb keeps only in-frame clonotypes and omits some of them. Here the sample spans 95,000 to 130,000 clones, 85% to 95% being singletons. V lost 4 bases and J lost 0, with 12 bases in between. Germline V gene data show CDR1 as LGHDT and CDR2 as YNNKEL (reference sequence). This CDR3 spans 15 amino acids. Study-wide results and limits: The sample set comprised mostly white British donors with more females, and clonal diversity was possibly underestimated.

This TCR was recovered from an adult in good health. Sequences were derived from peripheral blood, sampled on day 0 of AZD1222 vaccination. The V gene is TRBV3-1 (or the pseudogene TRBV3-2), the J gene TRBJ2-5, with D possibly being TRBD2 (5 bases). The CDR3 nucleotides read TGTGCCAGCAGCCTCGGGGATGAGTACCAAGAGACCCAGTACTTC. It yields the protein CASSLGDEYQETQYF.